The text below deals with one TCR beta chain. Its antigen remains unidentified. This sample was taken from a study of shared clonotypes between healthy human individuals. Study-wide points: It was the non-shared clonotypes that had lower generation probabilities than clonotypes shared by all four donors. Limited genetic and exposure-history diversity came from having few donors.

The germline CDR1 and CDR2 sequences are SGHRS and YFSETQ. The CDR3 loop spans 14 amino acids. V dropped 0 bases and J dropped 3 bases, with 9 bases sitting between them. In the CD4+ fraction, cells were divided into CD45RA+ naive and CD45RA-negative memory subsets. The assay was immunoSEQ multiplex PCR, and TCRdb's table has in-frame clones only and misses some. The profile shows under 1,900,000 clones, 98% of them singletons. V gene TRBV5-1 combines with J gene TRBJ1-2; D ambiguous. The receptor's source is a man aged 25 to 40 in good health. Material for sequencing was naive CD4+ T cells sorted from blood. Subset defined: CD45RA+ positively selected. The CDR3 DNA reads as TGCGCCAGCAGCTTGGCGGGGTTGGACTATGGCTACACCTTC. Translating it yields CASSLAGLDYGYTF.